A single sample gave rise to the 25 T cell receptor beta chains below, sequenced in a study of T-cell reconstitution after alpha-beta-depleted transplantation in children. Preparation of the TCRbeta library was carried out with unique molecular identifiers. MiXCR, applied by TCRdb to the PCR reads, yields one record per CDR3 protein. The data hold more than 400,000 distinct CDR3 sequences, with roughly 11% observed a single time. Sequenced material: PBMCs, mostly from graft donor cells, taken 180 days after TCRalphabeta/CD19-depleted stem cell transplant. These receptors all come from a female patient aged 2-10 years who had a stem cell transplant for aplastic anemia, so the T cells may come from the graft donor.

The sample holds a few counts of this clonotype. CDR3: CASLGGKGHNEQFF. As DNA, the CDR3 is TGTGCCAGCCTAGGGGGGAAGGGTCACAATGAGCAGTTCTTC. The V call is TRBV7-8, the J call TRBJ2-1; D tentatively reads TRBD1 or TRBD2 (6 bases each). Germline CDR1 and CDR2: SGHVS and FQNEAQ. The CDR3 contains 14 residues. With 8 bases removed from V and 5 bases from J, the gap between germline ends came to 16 bases.

This clonotype came up a few times. The rearrangement joins TRBV7-9 to TRBJ1-2; no reliable D call. CDR3 size: 14 residues. Germline loops: CDR1 SEHNR, CDR2 FQNEAQ (reference sequence). Trimming took off 7 bases at V and 2 bases at J, with 14 bases between the two ends. CDR3 coding DNA: TGTGCCAGCACCCTCCCGGTCAGCAACTATGGCTACACCTTC. It translates to CASTLPVSNYGYTF.

This sequence joins TRBV7-2 and TRBJ2-1; D may be TRBD1 (6 bases). The germline V gene has CDR1 SGHTA and CDR2 FQGNSA. Deletions cut 3 bases from V and 3 bases from J, with 12 bases between. The CDR3 has 15 amino acids. CDR3 bases: TGTGCCAGCAGCTTCCAGGGGCGGAGCTACAATGAGCAGTTCTTC. Its translation is CASSFQGRSYNEQFF.

A remark on this clonotype: Germline is not matched at one junction end, which may reflect a read error. This chain links TRBV9 with TRBJ1-3; D gene uncertain. The CDR3 consists of 12 residues. Per germline, CDR1 SGDLS and CDR2 YYNGEE. The CDR3 spells CASSVVYVPVDF. The CDR3 region has the DNA TGTGCCAGCAGCGTAGTATACGTTCCAGTGGATTTT.

The rearrangement uses TRBV11-2 and TRBJ2-1; a weak D match, TRBD1 (6 bases). V lost 4 bases, J lost 2 bases, and 15 bases lay in between. Germline V gives CDR1 SGHAT, CDR2 FQNNGV. This CDR3 spans 16 amino acids. The CDR3 loop is CASSWGWTAPYNEQFF. Written as DNA, the CDR3 is TGTGCCAGCAGCTGGGGGTGGACAGCTCCCTACAATGAGCAGTTCTTC.

The J gene is TRBJ1-3, the V gene TRBV6-1, with 8 bases that match TRBD1. Looked up from germline, CDR1 is MNHNS and CDR2 is SASEGT. The ends lost 3 bases at V and 0 bases at J; junction bases unmatched: 7. The CDR3 is 17 amino acids. CDR3: CASSDRDRTYSGNTIYF. CDR3 DNA sequence: TGTGCCAGCAGTGACCGGGACAGGACCTACTCTGGAAACACCATATATTTT.

Of note for this clonotype: A much larger clone differs by one base, so this may be a read error. J is TRBJ2-5 and V is TRBV28, with unresolved D. CDR3 length: 11 residues. Germline lookup yields CDR1 MDHEN and CDR2 SYDVKM. V was cut by 8 bases and J by 6 bases, with 10 bases left in between. CDR3 residues: CASGVKKTQYF. The CDR3 bases are TGTGCCAGCGGCGTGAAAAAGACCCAGTACTTC.

The rearrangement joins TRBV28 to TRBJ1-2; 9 nucleotides line up with TRBD1. Germline trimming cut 7 bases from V and 3 bases from J; bases unmatched to any gene: 6. This CDR3 spans 14 amino acids. The germline V gene has CDR1 MDHEN and CDR2 SYDVKM. CDR3 in amino acids: CASKRGDRDYGYTF. In nucleotides, the CDR3 is TGTGCCAGCAAACGGGGGGACAGGGACTATGGCTACACCTTC.

The CDR3 sequence is CSAIMGDWSSYNEQFF. The CDR3 DNA reads as TGCAGTGCTATTATGGGCGACTGGAGCTCCTACAATGAGCAGTTCTTC. The chain links TRBV20-1 to TRBJ2-1; D unresolved. V was shortened by 4 bases and J by 0 bases, with 16 bases between the two germline ends. This CDR3 has 16 amino acids. Per the germline V gene, CDR1 is DFQATT and CDR2 is SNEGSKA (reference sequence).

This clonotype was detected only once. This CDR3 reads CAWSVAGSWGFSNQPQHF. The CDR3 DNA is TGTGCCTGGAGTGTGGCAGGCTCCTGGGGCTTTAGCAATCAGCCCCAGCATTTT. The V gene is TRBV30, the J gene TRBJ1-5; TRBD1 might be the D (5 bases). Trimming took off 0 bases at V and 0 bases at J, with 18 bases between the two ends. CDR1 and CDR2 (germline): GTSNPN, SVGIG (reference sequence). The length of the CDR3 is 18 residues.

This clonotype was seen many times. The chain recombines TRBV7-6 with TRBJ2-5; 10 bases fit TRBD1. V shed 4 bases and J 8 bases; nucleotides not matched to a gene: 7. CDR1 SGHVS and CDR2 FNYEAQ come from the germline V gene. The CDR3 covers 14 residues. CDR3 in DNA: TGTGCCAGCAGCTCGGGACAGGGGACCGGAACCCAGTACTTC. It is translated as CASSSGQGTGTQYF.

There are a few counts of this clonotype. This chain uses TRBV20-1 with TRBJ2-3; 10 bases map to TRBD1. Per the germline V gene, CDR1 is DFQATT and CDR2 is SNEGSKA (reference sequence). CDR3 length: 18 amino acids. V dropped 5 bases and J dropped 4; count of bases not matched to a gene: 18. CDR3 residues: CSAVTGGEGFRFSDTQYF. As DNA, the CDR3 is TGCAGTGCTGTGACAGGGGGCGAAGGTTTTCGTTTCTCAGATACGCAGTATTTT.

The chain uses TRBV20-1 and TRBJ2-7, with D hard to call. The germline V and J ends were trimmed by 6 bases and 0 bases, with 15 bases remaining between them. CDR1 and CDR2 (germline): DFQATT, SNEGSKA (reference sequence). The CDR3 totals 14 residues. CDR3 nucleotides: TGCAGTGCCCAAGATGGACGGGTCTCCTACGAGCAGTACTTC. Its protein product is CSAQDGRVSYEQYF.

The chain couples TRBV20-1 to TRBJ1-1, with 9 bases lining up with TRBD1. CDR3 length: 13 residues. From germline, CDR1 is DFQATT and CDR2 SNEGSKA (reference sequence). The V segment lost 3 bases and the J segment 4 bases; nucleotides outside the gene matches: 3. Written as DNA, the CDR3 is TGCAGTGCTAGGACAGGGGGAAGCACTGAAGCTTTCTTT. Translated: CSARTGGSTEAFF.

This clonotype was seen a single time. The chain recombines TRBV28 with TRBJ1-4; D is unclear. The CDR3 spans 14 residues. Germline loops: CDR1 MDHEN, CDR2 SYDVKM. V was shortened by 7 bases and J by 6 bases, with 15 bases between the two germline ends. The CDR3 DNA follows: TGTGCCAGCACCACCGGACCCGGGGATGAAAAACTGTTTTTT. This gives the protein CASTTGPGDEKLFF.

The sample holds a few counts of this clonotype. The chain is built from TRBV7-9 and TRBJ1-1, with 8 nucleotides matching TRBD1. Germline CDR1 SEHNR, CDR2 FQNEAQ (reference sequence). The CDR3 extends over 12 amino acids. V dropped 5 bases and J dropped 7; count of bases not matched to a gene: 3. The CDR3 DNA follows: TGTGCCAGCAGCAGAGGACAGGGTGAAGCTTTCTTT. Its protein is CASSRGQGEAFF.

This clonotype was observed at least ten times. The V gene is TRBV20-1, the J gene TRBJ1-6; maybe TRBD1 (5 bases). Germline V gene data show CDR1 as DFQATT and CDR2 as SNEGSKA (reference sequence). V was shortened by 3 bases and J by 7 bases, with 16 bases between the two germline ends. The CDR3 loop spans 15 amino acids. The CDR3, as DNA: TGCAGTGCTAGTTTTTCCGGGGGATCCAATTCACCCCTCCACTTT. Protein product: CSASFSGGSNSPLHF.

This clonotype was picked up a small number of times. This chain links TRBV29-1 with TRBJ2-7, with D hard to call. The CDR3 is made up of 11 amino acids. V lost 2 bases and J 4 bases, leaving 6 bases between the germline ends. Per germline, CDR1 SQVTM and CDR2 ANQGSEA. CDR3 in amino acids: CSVELGYEQYV. The CDR3 DNA is TGCAGCGTTGAACTAGGTTACGAGCAGTACGTC.

This clonotype was picked up a small number of times. This sequence joins TRBV19 and TRBJ2-2; no reliable D call. CDR1 and CDR2 (germline): LNHDA, SQIVND (reference sequence). This CDR3 spans 16 amino acids. Trimming stripped 3 bases from V and 1 base from J, with 12 bases between. CDR3 bases: TGTGCCAGTAGTATGGTGGGGATCGGGAACACCGGGGAGCTGTTTTTT. Amino acids: CASSMVGIGNTGELFF.

The V gene is TRBV6-2 or TRBV6-3, the J gene TRBJ2-7; 9 bases are shared with TRBD1. V lost 6 bases, J lost 2 bases, and 5 bases stayed unmatched. The CDR3 is made up of 14 amino acids. Germline V gene data show CDR1 as MNHEY and CDR2 as SVGEGT. CDR3 region: CASRSGQGPYEQYF. The CDR3 nucleotides are TGTGCCAGCAGATCCGGACAGGGGCCCTACGAGCAGTACTTC.

This clonotype was detected a few times. The chain uses TRBV18 and TRBJ1-6; D call uncertain. Trimming took off 5 bases at V and 2 bases at J, with 4 bases between the two ends. This CDR3 is 13 amino acids long. Looked up from germline, CDR1 is KGHSH and CDR2 is LQKENI. CDR3 DNA sequence: TGTGCCAGCTCAGAGACCTATAATTCACCCCTCCACTTT. Its protein is CASSETYNSPLHF. Full variable domain (missing parts from reference TRBV18 and TRBJ1-6): NAGVMQNPRHLVRRRGQEARLRCSPMKGHSHVYWYRQLPEEGLKFMVYLQKENIIDESGMPKERFSAEFPKEGPSILRIQQVVRGDSAAYFCASSETYNSPLHFGNGTRLTVT.

This rearrangement joins TRBV11-1 to TRBJ2-3; 7 bases match TRBD2. This CDR3 is 18 amino acids long. V lost 2 bases, J lost 0 bases, and 11 bases stayed unmatched. Germline CDR1 reads SGHAT; CDR2 reads FQDESV (reference sequence). CDR3 loop: CASSLLAGVLGSTDTQYF. The CDR3 DNA sequence: TGTGCCAGCAGCTTATTGGCGGGAGTGTTGGGAAGCACAGATACGCAGTATTTT.

This clonotype was observed a few times. This chain uses TRBV7-9 with TRBJ1-6; 8 bases line up with TRBD1. The germline V gene has CDR1 SEHNR and CDR2 FQNEAQ (reference sequence). V shed 6 bases and J 9 bases; nucleotides not matched to a gene: 7. The CDR3 covers 14 residues. The CDR3: CASSPDRESSPLHF. DNA of the CDR3: TGTGCCAGCAGTCCGGACAGGGAGAGTTCACCCCTCCACTTT. The whole variable domain, filled in from reference TRBV7-9 and TRBJ1-6, reads DTGVSQNPRHKITKRGQNVTFRCDPISEHNRLYWYRQTLGQGPEFLTYFQNEAQLEKSRLLSDRFSAERPKGSFSTLEIQRTEQGDSAMYLCASSPDRESSPLHFGNGTRLTVT.

The chain has TRBV27 and TRBJ2-2, with 13 nucleotides matching TRBD2. Germline CDR1 is MNHEY and CDR2 is SMNVEV (reference sequence). CDR3 length: 17 residues. The ends lost 3 bases at V and 5 bases at J; junction bases unmatched: 6. The CDR3 sequence is CASSFELAGGRTGELFF. The CDR3 DNA reads as TGTGCCAGCAGTTTCGAACTAGCGGGAGGGAGAACCGGGGAGCTGTTTTTT.

There are a few counts of this clonotype. This chain links TRBV30 with TRBJ2-7, with D possibly matching TRBD2 (5 bases). Germline V gene data show CDR1 as GTSNPN and CDR2 as SVGIG (reference sequence). The CDR3 covers 13 residues. V shed 3 bases and J shed 2 bases, with 11 bases lying between them. The CDR3 region has the DNA TGTGCCTGGAGACTCCCCGGGACCTACGAGCAGTACGTC. It translates to CAWRLPGTYEQYV.